The clone carrying this T cell receptor (beta chain) was seen ten or more times. These data are taken from a study of T cells after yellow fever vaccination. Study at large: Markers CD3, CD45RA, CCR7 and CD95 served to sort the EM, EMRA, CM and Tscm memory subsets.

TCR cDNA, made by 5'RACE template switching, carried an added universal primer site and UMIs. MiXCR, run by TCRdb on the 5' RACE reads, gives a single entry per CDR3 protein. This sample carries approximately 32,000 distinct CDR3 sequences, 10% of them seen once, and the ten largest clones take around 10%. The CDR3 totals 13 residues. Per germline, CDR1 LGHDT and CDR2 YNNKEL (reference sequence). J lost 5 bases, V lost 7 bases, and 7 bases had no gene match. The specimen was PBMCs, either bulk or a sorted T-cell subset (CD4+, CD8+, memory, or dextramer-sorted; not recorded which), collected more than 14 days after the first yellow fever vaccination. The TCR comes from a man younger than 30 who received the YFV17D yellow fever vaccine. The chain is built from TRBV3-1 and TRBJ2-7, with 8 bases aligning to TRBD1. The CDR3 DNA is TGTGCCAGCAAATTTGGACAGGGCAACGAGCAGTACTTC. As protein: CASKFGQGNEQYF.